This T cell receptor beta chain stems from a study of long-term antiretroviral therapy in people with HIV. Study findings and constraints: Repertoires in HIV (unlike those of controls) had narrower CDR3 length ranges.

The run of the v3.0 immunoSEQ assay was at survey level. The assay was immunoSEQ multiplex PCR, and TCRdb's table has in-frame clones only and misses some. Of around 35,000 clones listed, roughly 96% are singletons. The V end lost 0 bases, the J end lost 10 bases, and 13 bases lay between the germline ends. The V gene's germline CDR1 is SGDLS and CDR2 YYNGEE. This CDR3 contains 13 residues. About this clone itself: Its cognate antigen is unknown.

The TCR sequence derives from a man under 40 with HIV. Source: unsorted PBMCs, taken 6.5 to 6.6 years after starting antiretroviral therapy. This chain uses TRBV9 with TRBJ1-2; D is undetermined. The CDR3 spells CASSVALPGYYTF. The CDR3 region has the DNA TGTGCCAGCAGCGTAGCCCTTCCTGGGTACTACACCTTC.